The next 24 T cell receptor beta chains were all read from a single sample in a study of persistence of HIV-infected CD4 T cells. Antigens for these TCRs are unknown. The immunoSEQ assay was version 4, run in survey mode. Repertoires were generated with immunoSEQ multiplex PCR, while TCRdb's copy carries only in-frame clones and drops some. The sample holds under 40,000 clones; roughly 70% are singletons and the top ten take 1.4%. Cells were stimulated with overlapping HIV-1 Gag 15-mer peptides. Sorting selected CD4+ T cells upregulating both CD40 ligand and CD69. Sequences were derived from CD4+ T cells sorted from PBMCs after 18-hour stimulation, sampled from a patient who received antiretroviral therapy. The origin of the receptors is an adult man with HIV who was CMV-seropositive.

The chain combines TRBV29-1 with TRBJ2-3; D is unclear. V lost 0 bases and J 8 bases, leaving 9 bases between the germline ends. This CDR3 has 12 amino acids. Germline lookup yields CDR1 SQVTM and CDR2 ANQGSEA. The CDR3 protein is CSVEEERVTQYF. The CDR3 nucleotides are TGCAGCGTTGAAGAGGAAAGGGTTACGCAGTATTTT.

The chain recombines TRBV24-1 with TRBJ2-3; D gene ambiguous. The CDR3 length is 14 residues. Germline V gene lookup returns CDR1 KGHDR and CDR2 SFDVKD. V gave up 5 bases and J gave up 1 base, with 9 bases separating them. The CDR3 bases are TGTGCCACCAGTGCCCCAGGAGGCACAGATACGCAGTATTTT. Its protein is CATSAPGGTDTQYF.

The chain combines TRBV7-9 with TRBJ1-3; D gene uncertain. CDR3 length: 16 residues. The germline CDR1 and CDR2 sequences are SEHNR and FQNEAQ (reference sequence). V gave up 2 bases and J gave up 0 bases, with 11 bases separating them. The chain's CDR3 is CASSLWVSSSGNTIYF. Written as DNA, the CDR3 is TGTGCCAGCAGCTTATGGGTCAGCAGCTCTGGAAACACCATATATTTT.

The genes are TRBV29-1 and TRBJ1-1; D remains ambiguous. V lost 5 bases, J lost 1 base, and 8 bases lay in between. Germline V gives CDR1 SQVTM, CDR2 ANQGSEA. The CDR3 totals 12 residues. The CDR3 loop is CSVFDTNTEAFF. CDR3 DNA: TGCAGCGTTTTTGACACGAACACTGAAGCTTTCTTT.

The chain uses TRBV18 and TRBJ2-3; D possibly matches TRBD1 or TRBD2 (5 bases each). The CDR3 runs 14 residues. CDR1 is KGHSH, CDR2 LQKENI, per germline. The germline V and J ends were trimmed by 3 bases and 1 base, with 8 bases remaining between them. This chain's CDR3 is CASSPRDGTDTQYF. For the CDR3, the DNA is TGTGCCAGCTCACCCCGGGACGGCACAGATACGCAGTATTTT.

V and J are TRBV2 and TRBJ2-3; 9 bases map to TRBD1. Germline trimming cut 4 bases from V and 3 bases from J; bases unmatched to any gene: 5. This CDR3 is built from 15 residues. The germline V gene encodes CDR1 SNHLY and CDR2 FYNNEI. This chain's CDR3 is CASSVAGTGTDTQYF. The CDR3 DNA reads TGTGCCAGCAGTGTAGCCGGGACAGGGACAGATACGCAGTATTTT.

CDR3 DNA sequence: TGTGCCAGTAACATGGGGGGCCAGGTCATTCAGCCCCAGCATTTT. Its protein product is CASNMGGQVIQPQHF. The chain joins TRBV19 to TRBJ1-5, with D perhaps matching TRBD1 (6 bases). The CDR3 is made up of 15 amino acids. V was cut by 7 bases and J by 6 bases, with 19 bases left in between. CDR1 LNHDA and CDR2 SQIVND come from the germline V gene (reference sequence).

The gene calls are TRBV4-1 and TRBJ1-6; no clear D. The CDR3 covers 16 residues. Trimming removed 0 bases at V and 3 bases at J, with 9 bases between. The germline V gene has CDR1 MGHRA and CDR2 YSYEKL. DNA for the CDR3: TGCGCCAGCAGCCAAGAATGGCAGAACTATAATTCACCCCTCCACTTT. The encoded protein is CASSQEWQNYNSPLHF.

In nucleotides, the CDR3 is TGTGCCAGCACCGGGGACTCCTATAATTCACCCCTCCACTTT. Protein: CASTGDSYNSPLHF. This sequence joins TRBV2 and TRBJ1-6; D is uncertain. In germline, CDR1 is SNHLY, CDR2 FYNNEI. The CDR3 contains 14 residues. Trimming shortened V by 7 bases and J by 0 bases, and 7 bases separated the two germline ends.

Written as DNA, the CDR3 is TGTGCCAGCAGTATGTCGGGCCTCCGCTCTGGAAACACCATATATTTT. Amino acids: CASSMSGLRSGNTIYF. The V and J genes are TRBV28 and TRBJ1-3; D remains unclear. This CDR3 has 16 residues. CDR1 MDHEN and CDR2 SYDVKM come from the germline V gene. Trimming shortened V by 5 bases and J by 0 bases, and 14 bases separated the two germline ends.

This rearrangement joins TRBV29-1 to TRBJ1-1, with 7 bases identical to TRBD1. Unmatched junction bases numbered 6, after V lost 5 bases and J lost 0 bases. The CDR3 runs 14 residues. Germline V CDR1 and CDR2: SQVTM, ANQGSEA. CDR3 loop: CSVSTGVVNTEAFF. For the CDR3, the DNA is TGCAGCGTTTCTACAGGGGTGGTGAACACTGAAGCTTTCTTT.

CDR3 in DNA: TGTGCCAGCAGTTTGGTCGCCGAGCAGTACTTC. Translating it yields CASSLVAEQYF. J is TRBJ2-7 and V is TRBV12-3 or TRBV12-4; D unclear. CDR3 length: 11 residues. V was shortened by 3 bases and J by 6 bases, with 6 bases between the two germline ends.

The chain joins TRBV5-4 to TRBJ2-1; 9 bases are a match to TRBD2. After removal of 4 bases from V and 6 bases from J, the junction contained 14 bases not matched to a gene. CDR1 is SGHNT and CDR2 is YYREEE in the germline V gene (reference sequence). The CDR3 runs to 17 residues. Here the CDR3 reads CASSPHPGGGATNEQFF. As DNA, the CDR3 is TGTGCCAGCAGCCCCCATCCTGGCGGGGGGGCCACCAATGAGCAGTTCTTC.

The chain carries TRBV2 and TRBJ2-6, with D possibly TRBD1 on 6 matching bases. V lost 0 bases, J lost 10 bases, and 13 bases lay in between. Germline V gives CDR1 SNHLY, CDR2 FYNNEI. This CDR3 is 15 amino acids long. The CDR3 sequence is CASSEALQGTNVLTF. The CDR3 DNA is TGTGCCAGCAGTGAAGCGCTTCAGGGGACGAACGTCCTGACTTTC.

CDR3 in amino acids: CASSTDFTGANVLTF. CDR3 sequence (DNA): TGTGCCAGCAGTACGGATTTCACTGGGGCCAACGTCCTGACTTTC. The rearrangement uses TRBV28 and TRBJ2-6; D remains ambiguous. V was trimmed by 5 bases and J by 2 bases, leaving 10 bases between them. Germline V gene lookup returns CDR1 MDHEN and CDR2 SYDVKM. CDR3 length: 15 amino acids.

The chain links TRBV6-2 or TRBV6-3 to TRBJ2-7, with D unresolved. Between the trimmed V and J ends, which lost 0 bases and 10 bases, there was a span of 10 bases. The CDR3 has 12 amino acids. Germline V gives CDR1 MNHEY, CDR2 SVGEGT. In DNA form, the CDR3 reads TGTGCCAGCAGTTACTCTTTCGGCTTCCAGTACTTC. Translated: CASSYSFGFQYF.

The table lists this clone with a few counts. The chain joins TRBV7-2 to TRBJ1-6, with 7 bases that match TRBD1. CDR3 length: 17 residues. The V and J ends lost 4 bases and 7 bases, in that order; junction bases with no gene match: 13. CDR1 SGHTA and CDR2 FQGNSA come from the germline V gene. The CDR3 sequence is CASSSPRTGNSNSPLHF. Here the CDR3 DNA reads TGTGCCAGCAGCTCCCCACGGACAGGCAATTCAAATTCACCCCTCCACTTT.

Only a few counts were recorded for this clone. The V call is TRBV5-1, the J call TRBJ1-1, with D unresolved. Germline V gives CDR1 SGHRS, CDR2 YFSETQ. Trimming took off 5 bases at V and 3 bases at J, with 11 bases between the two ends. CDR3 length: 13 amino acids. The DNA for the CDR3 is TGCGCCAGCAGAAAAGGGCACGACACTGAAGCTTTCTTT. Its protein product is CASRKGHDTEAFF.

Notes on this clone: Different DNA sequences within this sample yield the same CDR3. The gene calls are TRBV28 and TRBJ1-5, with unresolved D. The CDR3 sequence is 13 residues long. CDR1 and CDR2 (germline): MDHEN, SYDVKM. V gave up 6 bases and J gave up 5 bases, with 11 bases separating them. Written as DNA, the CDR3 is TGTGCCAGCAGAAGGCAGGCGGATCAGCCCCAGCATTTT. Translated: CASRRQADQPQHF.

This clone was picked up one time. The V call is TRBV2, the J call TRBJ2-7, with 13 nucleotides matching TRBD2. The CDR3 extends over 15 amino acids. CDR1 is SNHLY and CDR2 is FYNNEI in the germline V gene. After removal of 5 bases from V and 1 base from J, the junction contained 2 bases not matched to a gene. As DNA, the CDR3 is TGTGCCAGCAGTCTGACTAGCGGGGGGTCCTACGAGCAGTACTTC. Amino acids: CASSLTSGGSYEQYF.

This clone has a single count. This CDR3 reads CASSRLLGQPQHF. The CDR3, as DNA: TGTGCCAGCAGCCGCCTCCTCGGTCAGCCCCAGCATTTT. The chain has TRBV12-3 or TRBV12-4 and TRBJ1-5; D remains ambiguous. The CDR3 length is 13 residues. V was cut by 6 bases and J by 6 bases, with 12 bases left in between.

This sequence joins TRBV15 and TRBJ1-4, with D unresolved. The V and J ends lost 4 bases and 1 base respectively, with 1 base between them. Germline CDR1 reads LNHNV; CDR2 reads YYDKDF (reference sequence). The CDR3 is 12 amino acids. CDR3 sequence: CATSITNEKLFF. The CDR3 nucleotides are TGTGCCACCAGCATAACTAATGAAAAACTGTTTTTT.

This clone was recorded a few times. This chain joins TRBV29-1 and TRBJ1-2, with a tentative D call TRBD1 (5 bases). Looked up from germline, CDR1 is SQVTM and CDR2 is ANQGSEA. The CDR3 has 10 amino acids. Trimming stripped 7 bases from V and 6 bases from J, with 9 bases between. The CDR3 region has the DNA TGCAGCGGACTGACAGATGGCTACACCTTC. Translating gives CSGLTDGYTF.

The CDR3 region is CASSLIPGQRASYNEQFF. The CDR3 bases are TGCGCCAGCAGCCTGATCCCGGGCCAAAGGGCCTCCTACAATGAGCAGTTCTTC. This chain links TRBV4-1 with TRBJ2-1; D remains ambiguous. Germline-derived CDR1 and CDR2 are MGHRA and YSYEKL. The CDR3 loop spans 18 amino acids. Trimming took off 4 bases at V and 0 bases at J, with 19 bases between the two ends.